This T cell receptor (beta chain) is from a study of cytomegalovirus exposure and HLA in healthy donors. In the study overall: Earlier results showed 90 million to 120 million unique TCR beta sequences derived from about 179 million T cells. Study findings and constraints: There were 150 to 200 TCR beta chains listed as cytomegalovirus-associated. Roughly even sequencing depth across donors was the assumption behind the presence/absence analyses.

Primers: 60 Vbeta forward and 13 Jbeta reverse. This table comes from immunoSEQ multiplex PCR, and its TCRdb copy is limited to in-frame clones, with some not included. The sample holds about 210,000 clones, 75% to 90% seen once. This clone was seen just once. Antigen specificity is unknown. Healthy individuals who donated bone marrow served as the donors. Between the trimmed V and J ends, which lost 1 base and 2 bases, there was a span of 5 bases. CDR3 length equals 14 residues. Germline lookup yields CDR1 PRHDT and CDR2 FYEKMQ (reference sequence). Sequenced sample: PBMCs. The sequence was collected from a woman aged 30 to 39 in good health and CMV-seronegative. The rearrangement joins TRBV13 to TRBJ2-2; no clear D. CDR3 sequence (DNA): TGTGCCAGCAGCTTAGAATATAACACCGGGGAGCTGTTTTTT. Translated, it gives CASSLEYNTGELFF.